These 6 T cell receptor beta chains originate from one sample sequenced in a study of T cells in Graves' hyperthyroidism and ophthalmopathy (dated by TCRdb to between 2018 and 2021). Library preparation used multiplex PCR. This sample was sequenced with an Illumina HiSeq 2000. TCR beta CDR3 regions were amplified from RNA transcripts. The first round of RT-PCR for the TCR CDR3 was performed with the HTBI primer set and the Qiagen OneStep RT-PCR kit. The public sequencing data were trimmed at Q25 with fastp and processed into clonotypes with MiXCR by TCRdb, which kept only in-frame beta chains. All rows with the same CDR3 protein become a single entry with the most common DNA and genes. This sample holds around 600,000 distinct CDR3 sequences; approximately 15% were observed only once. Of the sample, roughly 3% falls within the top ten clones. The sample consisted of blood. These receptor sequences come from a middle-aged woman with Graves' ophthalmopathy.

The sample holds many counts of this clonotype. V gene TRBV7-9 combines with J gene TRBJ2-4; 7 bases line up with TRBD1. The CDR3 runs to 14 residues. Germline CDR1 reads SEHNR; CDR2 reads FQNEAQ (reference sequence). With 6 bases clipped from V and 1 base from J, the junction kept 3 bases outside the gene matches. Here the CDR3 reads CASRGRGAKNIQYF. Here the CDR3 DNA reads TGTGCCAGCAGGGGCAGGGGGGCCAAAAACATTCAGTACTTC.

Here the CDR3 DNA reads TGTGCCATCAGTGAGGACCCGGCCTACACTGAAGCTTTCTTT. Residues: CAISEDPAYTEAFF. V and J are TRBV10-3 and TRBJ1-1; D gene uncertain. V dropped 2 bases and J dropped 3 bases, with 10 bases sitting between them. The CDR3 spans 14 residues. CDR1 is ENHRY and CDR2 is SYGVKD in the germline V gene.

This clonotype was counted at least ten times. The rearrangement links TRBV2 to TRBJ2-7; no clear D gene. Between the trimmed V and J ends, which lost 3 bases and 0 bases, there was a span of 3 bases. The V gene's germline CDR1 is SNHLY and CDR2 FYNNEI. The CDR3 runs 12 residues. CDR3 bases: TGTGCCAGCAGTGACAGCTCCTACGAGCAGTACTTC. It encodes CASSDSSYEQYF.

In this sample, this clonotype turned up many times. CDR3 DNA: TGTGCCAGCGTCCGGGAAGACCAAGAGACCCAGTACTTC. Protein product: CASVREDQETQYF. J is TRBJ2-5 and V is TRBV2, with a tentative D call TRBD2 (5 bases). Germline V gene sequence: CDR1 SNHLY, CDR2 FYNNEI. With 8 bases removed from V and 0 bases from J, the gap between germline ends came to 10 bases. This CDR3 comprises 13 residues. Full variable domain (outside the CDR3, taken from reference TRBV2 and TRBJ2-5): EPEVTQTPSHQVTQMGQEVILRCVPISNHLYFYWYRQILGQKVEFLVSFYNNEISEKSEIFDDQFSVERPDGSNFTLKIRSTKLEDSAMYFCASVREDQETQYFGPGTRLLVL.

This clonotype was seen many times. The gene calls are TRBV7-9 and TRBJ2-7, with D uncertain. The CDR3 is made up of 13 amino acids. The germline CDR1 and CDR2 sequences are SEHNR and FQNEAQ (reference sequence). Trimming stripped 4 bases from V and 1 base from J, with 8 bases between. For the CDR3, the DNA is TGTGCCAGCAGCTCGGCCCATTCCTACGAGCAGTACTTC. Amino acid sequence: CASSSAHSYEQYF.

As concerns this clonotype: A much larger clone differs by one base, so this may be a read error. The genes are TRBV11-2 and TRBJ2-3; D tentatively fits TRBD1 or TRBD2 (5 bases each). The V gene's germline CDR1 is SGHAT and CDR2 FQNNGV. The CDR3 spans 15 residues. Trimming shortened V by 3 bases and J by 4 bases, and 14 bases separated the two germline ends. Written as DNA, the CDR3 is TGTGCCAGCAGCTTCCAGACGAGGGGCGCAGATACGCAGTATTTT. It yields the protein CASSFQTRGADTQYF.